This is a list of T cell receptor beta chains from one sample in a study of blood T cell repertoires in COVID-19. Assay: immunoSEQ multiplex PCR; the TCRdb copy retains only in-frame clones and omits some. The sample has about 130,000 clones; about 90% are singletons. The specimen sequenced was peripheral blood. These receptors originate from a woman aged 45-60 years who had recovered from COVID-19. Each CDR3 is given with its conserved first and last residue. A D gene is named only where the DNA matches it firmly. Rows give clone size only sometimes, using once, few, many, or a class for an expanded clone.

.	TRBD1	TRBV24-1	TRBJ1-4	TGTGCCACCAGTGAGGCCGGGACAGGTCTCGAAAAACTGTTTTTT	CATSEAGTGLEKLFF
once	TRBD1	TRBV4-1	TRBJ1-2	TGCGCCAGCAGCCAAGGCGGGACAGGGGTTTATGGCTACACCTTC	CASSQGGTGVYGYTF
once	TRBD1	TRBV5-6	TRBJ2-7	TGTGCCAGCAGCTACTTGGGACAGGCCTACGAGCAGTACTTC	CASSYLGQAYEQYF
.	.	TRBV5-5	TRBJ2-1	TGTGCCAGCAGCTTGCCCCCTTTGGGAGGCGAGCAGTTCTTC	CASSLPPLGGEQFF
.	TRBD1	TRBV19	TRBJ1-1	TGTGCCAGTAGTAAGAGAGACAGGGGGCTGAGGGGACCACAAACGAACACTGAAGCTTTCTTT	CASSKRDRGLRGPQTNTEAFF
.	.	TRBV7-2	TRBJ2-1	TGTGCCAGCAGCGGCCGGCTAGTCCTCAATGAGCAGTTCTTC	CASSGRLVLNEQFF
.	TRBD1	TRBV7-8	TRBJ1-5	TGTGCCAGCAGCTTAGGGACAGGGTCTTCGCCCCAGCATTTT	CASSLGTGSSPQHF
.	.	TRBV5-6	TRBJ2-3	TGTGCCAGCAGCTTGGTAGAGAGGTCGGCGGATACGCAGTATTTT	CASSLVERSADTQYF
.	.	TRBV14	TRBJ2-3	TGTGCCAGCAGCCACAGGGATAGTGATACGCAGTATTTT	CASSHRDSDTQYF
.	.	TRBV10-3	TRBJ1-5	TGTGCCATCAGGAACCAGGGAAGTAATCAGCCCCAGCATTTT	CAIRNQGSNQPQHF
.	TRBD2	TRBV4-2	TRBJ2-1	TGTGCCAGCAGCCAAGATTGGATTGCGACTAGCGGGACTCATGAGCAGTTCTTC	CASSQDWIATSGTHEQFF
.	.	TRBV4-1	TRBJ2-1	TGCGCCAGCAGCCAAGTAATTCTGGGCGTGAATGAGCAGTTCTTC	CASSQVILGVNEQFF
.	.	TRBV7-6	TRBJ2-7	TGTGCCAGCAGCTTAGGCGCAGGGGACTACGAGCAGTACTTC	CASSLGAGDYEQYF
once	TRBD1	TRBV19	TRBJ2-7	TGTGCCAGTAGTAGGGACAGGGGGTCCTCCTACGAGCAGTACTTC	CASSRDRGSSYEQYF
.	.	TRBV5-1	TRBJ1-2	TGCGCCAGCAGCTTGGCCGGGACTTCCCCCGGCTACACCTTC	CASSLAGTSPGYTF
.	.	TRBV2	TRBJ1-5	TGTGCCAGCACTCAGGGTTATGCTAGCAATCAGCCCCAGCATTTT	CASTQGYASNQPQHF
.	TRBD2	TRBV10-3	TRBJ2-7	TGTGCCATCGGAGAGCCAGGACTAGCGGCCTACGAGCAGTACTTC	CAIGEPGLAAYEQYF
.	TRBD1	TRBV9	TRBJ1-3	TGTGCCAGCAGCGTACGGCCATTGGAGGGGGCAGGGGGTAAGCTGGCTGGAAACACCATATATTTT	CASSVRPLEGAGGKLAGNTIYF
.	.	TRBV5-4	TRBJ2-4	TGTGCCAGCAGCTTCGGGGGGCTAGCCAAAAACATTCAGTACTTC	CASSFGGLAKNIQYF
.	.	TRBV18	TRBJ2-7	TGTGCCAGCTCACGGGTTCCAGAGGTCTACGAGCAGTACTTC	CASSRVPEVYEQYF
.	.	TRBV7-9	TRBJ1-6	TGTGCCAGCAGCTTAGGGACAGTTTATAATTCACCCCTCCACTTT	CASSLGTVYNSPLHF
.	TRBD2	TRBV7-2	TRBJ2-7	TGTGCCAGCAGCTTAGCGTCTAGCGGATTAACCTACGAGCAGTACTTC	CASSLASSGLTYEQYF
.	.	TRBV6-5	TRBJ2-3	TGTGCCAGCAGGGGCAACTCCCAGGATACGCAGTATTTT	CASRGNSQDTQYF
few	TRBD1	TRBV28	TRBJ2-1	TGTGCCAGCACCGATAGAAGGGGGCCCTACAATGAGCAGTTCTTC	CASTDRRGPYNEQFF
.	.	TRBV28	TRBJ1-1	TGTGCCAGCAGTCGACAAACAGGTGGGATCACTGAAGCTTTCTTT	CASSRQTGGITEAFF
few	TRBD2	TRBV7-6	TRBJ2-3	TGTGCCAGCACCCCCGGGGGGGTAAGATACACAGATACGCAGTATTTT	CASTPGGVRYTDTQYF
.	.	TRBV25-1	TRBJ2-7	TGTGCCAGCACCAATTCCTACGAGCAGTACTTC	CASTNSYEQYF
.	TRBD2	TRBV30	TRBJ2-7	TGTGCCTGGAACTGGGGGGGAAGCTACGAGCAGTACTTC	CAWNWGGSYEQYF
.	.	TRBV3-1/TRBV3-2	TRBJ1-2	TGTGCCAGCAGCCAAGAGGCAAATCCATATGGCTACACCTTC	CASSQEANPYGYTF
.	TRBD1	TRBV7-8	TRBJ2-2	TGTGCCAGCAGCTCCCGGGACAGGGGGATGTCCGGGGAGCTGTTTTTT	CASSSRDRGMSGELFF
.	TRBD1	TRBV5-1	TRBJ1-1	TGCGCCAGCAGCCCTTTGACAGGGCACACTGAAGCTTTCTTT	CASSPLTGHTEAFF
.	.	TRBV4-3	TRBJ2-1	TGCGCCAGCAGCCAACCGGGTCGACACAATGAGCAGTTCTTC	CASSQPGRHNEQFF
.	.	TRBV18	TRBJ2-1	TGTGCCAGCTCACCAACAACCTACAATGAGCAGTTCTTC	CASSPTTYNEQFF
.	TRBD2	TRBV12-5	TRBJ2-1	TGTGCTAGTGGTTTGTGGCCTATAGCGGGGGTTTCCAATGAGCAGTTCTTC	CASGLWPIAGVSNEQFF
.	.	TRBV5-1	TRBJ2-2	TGCGCCAGCAGCTTGGAGGGGTCCAGGGGCACCGGGGAGCTGTTTTTT	CASSLEGSRGTGELFF
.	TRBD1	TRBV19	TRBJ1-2	TGTGCCAGTAGTAAGGTGGGGACAGGGTCGGAAGGCTACACCTTC	CASSKVGTGSEGYTF
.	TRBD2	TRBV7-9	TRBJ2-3	TGTGCCAGCAGCTTAACCCCCCAGGAGCGGGATATGGATACGCAGTATTTT	CASSLTPQERDMDTQYF
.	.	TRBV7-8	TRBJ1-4	TGTGCCAGCAGCCCCCGGGTGTTGTTAGGTGAAAAACTGTTTTTT	CASSPRVLLGEKLFF
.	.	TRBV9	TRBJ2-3	TGTGCCAGCAGCCCTCAGCTTAGGAGGCTGGGGGGAGCAAACACAGATACGCAGTATTTT	CASSPQLRRLGGANTDTQYF
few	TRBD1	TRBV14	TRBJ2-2	TGTGCCAGCAGCCCGTTAGCCGGGACAGGGGGCGGTGGCACCGGGGAGCTGTTTTTT	CASSPLAGTGGGGTGELFF
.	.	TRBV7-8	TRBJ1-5	TGTGCCAGCAGCCTCGTGGGGGCCCCCGGGAGGCAGCCCCAGCATTTT	CASSLVGAPGRQPQHF
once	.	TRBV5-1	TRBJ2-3	TGCGCCAGCAGCCCGGGCGGGGCCCCGGATACGCAGTATTTT	CASSPGGAPDTQYF